The rows below give T cell receptor beta chains drawn from one sample of a study of T cells after yellow fever vaccination. TCRdb re-derived calls from the 5' RACE reads in MiXCR, one entry per CDR3 protein. The repertoire holds around 310,000 distinct CDR3 sequences, with 8.7% as singletons. This specimen was PBMCs, taken on the day of the first yellow fever vaccination. The receptor source for this set is a man between 18 and 29 years old who received the YFV17D yellow fever vaccine. The CDR3 runs from the conserved cysteine through the conserved F or W. Only part of the rows carry a size: once, few, many, or a class if the clone is expanded.

CDR3: CASSRDRGDSTDTQYF
J: TRBJ2-3
size: .
V: TRBV7-9

CDR3: CASSLDPGQGGNTEAFF
J: TRBJ1-1
size: few
V: TRBV11-2

CDR3: CASSLGPNNEQFF
J: TRBJ2-1
size: few
V: TRBV5-1

CDR3: CASSRGQGGSYQETQYF
J: TRBJ2-5
size: many
V: TRBV5-1

CDR3: CASSFRQGYGYTF
J: TRBJ1-2
size: few
V: TRBV27

CDR3: CASSLWGSGSTEAFF
J: TRBJ1-1
size: few
V: TRBV11-2

CDR3: CSVYRGLPDTQYF
J: TRBJ2-3
size: few
V: TRBV29-1

CDR3: CASSSMSGGRTVF
J: TRBJ2-1
size: many
V: TRBV5-6

CDR3: CASSPPRGTRGEQFF
J: TRBJ2-1
size: few
V: TRBV7-9

CDR3: CASSPPGLAGGEEFF
J: TRBJ2-1
size: .
V: TRBV6-1

CDR3: CSARSPTGGDGFPQYF
J: TRBJ2-3
size: few
V: TRBV20-1

CDR3: CSARGQGNYEQYF
J: TRBJ2-7
size: .
V: TRBV20-1

CDR3: CASRFGQGAGTEAFF
J: TRBJ1-1
size: many
V: TRBV5-6

CDR3: CASSRTGGDLYEAFF
J: TRBJ1-1
size: many
V: TRBV3-1

CDR3: CASSLTGLDSGNTIYF
J: TRBJ1-3
size: many
V: TRBV5-1

CDR3: CASRQGYNSPLHF
J: TRBJ1-6
size: few
V: TRBV7-9

CDR3: CASSTASGTSGSREYF
J: TRBJ2-3
size: few
V: TRBV7-2

CDR3: CASKQGARGETQYF
J: TRBJ2-5
size: many
V: TRBV10-3

CDR3: CAGNRRPSYEQYF
J: TRBJ2-7
size: few
V: TRBV7-8

CDR3: CASSQVPRSTGELFF
J: TRBJ2-2
size: few
V: TRBV4-3

CDR3: CASSVEHQETQYF
J: TRBJ2-5
size: few
V: TRBV2

CDR3: CSARGLAGETQYF
J: TRBJ2-5
size: many
V: TRBV20-1

CDR3: CASSLGLAGSLYNEQFF
J: TRBJ2-1
size: .
V: TRBV7-3

CDR3: CSANNQNTGELFF
J: TRBJ2-2
size: few
V: TRBV20-1

CDR3: CASRGTGSYNEQFF
J: TRBJ2-1
size: .
V: TRBV4-1

CDR3: CASSQDPGRGVAGELFF
J: TRBJ2-2
size: .
V: TRBV4-2

CDR3: CASSPRDTQETQYF
J: TRBJ2-5
size: few
V: TRBV18

CDR3: CASSQPGQSYNEQFF
J: TRBJ2-1
size: many
V: TRBV7-2

CDR3: CATSGPYATGGSSYNSPLHF
J: TRBJ1-6
size: many
V: TRBV24-1